This entry concerns a single TCR beta chain. The record originates from a study of blood T cell repertoires in COVID-19. Some clones are missing from TCRdb's copy, which holds only in-frame ones; the method was immunoSEQ multiplex PCR. The sample has 70,000 to 90,000 clones; 70% to 90% are singletons. Germline V CDR1 and CDR2: SQVTM, ANQGSEA. CDR3 length: 13 amino acids. The V gene lost 6 bases and the J gene lost 6 bases, with 17 bases spanning the gap. The sequencing input was peripheral blood. The V call is TRBV29-1, the J call TRBJ1-2, with D possibly TRBD1 on 6 matching bases. The receptor's source is a man aged 45-65 years with COVID-19, enrolled during active disease. As DNA, the CDR3 is TGCAGCGTCGCCAGACAGGTTTTGGATGGCTACACCTTC. This gives the protein CSVARQVLDGYTF.